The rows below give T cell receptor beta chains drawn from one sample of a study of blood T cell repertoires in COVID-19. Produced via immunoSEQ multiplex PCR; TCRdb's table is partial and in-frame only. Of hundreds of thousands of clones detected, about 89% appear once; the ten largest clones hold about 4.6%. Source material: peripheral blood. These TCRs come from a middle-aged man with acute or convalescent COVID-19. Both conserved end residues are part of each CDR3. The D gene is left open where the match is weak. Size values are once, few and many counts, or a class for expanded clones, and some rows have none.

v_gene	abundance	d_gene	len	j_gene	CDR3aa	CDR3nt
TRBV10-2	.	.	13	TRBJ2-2	CASSETYTGELFF	TGCGCCAGCAGTGAAACATACACCGGGGAGCTGTTTTTT
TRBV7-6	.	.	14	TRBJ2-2	CASSPRVNTGELFF	TGTGCCAGCAGCCCCCGGGTAAACACCGGGGAGCTGTTTTTT
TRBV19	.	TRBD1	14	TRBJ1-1	CASSVGQGSPEAFF	TGTGCCAGTAGTGTCGGACAGGGGAGTCCTGAAGCTTTCTTT
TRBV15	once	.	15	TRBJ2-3	CATSRAPGAGDTQYF	TGTGCCACCAGCAGAGCCCCAGGGGCTGGGGATACGCAGTATTTT
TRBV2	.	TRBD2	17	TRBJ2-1	CASSEARGGYRDNEQFF	TGTGCCAGCAGTGAGGCGCGGGGGGGCTATCGGGACAATGAGCAGTTCTTC
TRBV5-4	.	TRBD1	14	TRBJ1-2	CASSFDRVTGGYTF	TGTGCCAGCAGCTTTGACAGGGTGACAGGTGGCTACACCTTC
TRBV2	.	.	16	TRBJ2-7	CASSLRRDRRDYEQYF	TGTGCCAGCAGTCTACGGAGGGACCGAAGAGACTACGAGCAGTACTTC
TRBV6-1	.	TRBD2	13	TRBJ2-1	CASSEAGGTQQFF	TGTGCCAGCAGTGAAGCGGGGGGGACCCAGCAGTTCTTC
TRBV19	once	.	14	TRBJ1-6	CARNEGLANSPLHF	TGTGCCAGGAACGAGGGACTGGCTAATTCACCCCTCCACTTT
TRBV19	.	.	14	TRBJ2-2	CASSMGAGTGELFF	TGTGCCAGTAGTATGGGGGCAGGGACCGGGGAGCTGTTTTTT
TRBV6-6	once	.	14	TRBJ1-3	CASSSGQSGNTIYF	TGTGCCAGCTCCTCTGGACAGTCTGGAAACACCATATATTTT
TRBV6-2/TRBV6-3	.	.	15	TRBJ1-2	CASSPKRVEAYGYTF	TGTGCCAGCAGCCCGAAACGTGTGGAGGCTTATGGCTACACCTTC
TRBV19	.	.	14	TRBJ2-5	CATRTELYQETQYF	TGTGCCACCCGGACAGAGCTATACCAAGAGACCCAGTACTTC
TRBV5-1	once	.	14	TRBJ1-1	CASSLDRINTEAFF	TGCGCCAGCAGCTTGGACAGGATTAACACTGAAGCTTTCTTT
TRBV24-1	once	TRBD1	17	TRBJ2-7	CATSDLKGQGRSYEQYF	TGTGCCACCAGTGATTTGAAGGGACAGGGGAGGTCCTACGAGCAGTACTTC